This T cell receptor (beta chain) was documented in a study of blood T cell repertoires in COVID-19. Overall study context: The origin of the acute and convalescent COVID-19 samples was the United States, Italy and Spain.

The data were produced by immunoSEQ multiplex PCR, yet TCRdb's version contains in-frame clones alone and is incomplete. The top ten hold 7% to 9% of the sample, which has 130,000 to 150,000 clones, 81% seen once. V was clipped by 3 bases and J by 0 bases; unmatched bases: 0. There are 15 residues in the CDR3. Germline V lookup: CDR1 MNHEY, CDR2 SVGAGI. This clone was observed a single time. Sample: peripheral blood. The chain couples TRBV6-5 to TRBJ2-1; 9 bases are a match to TRBD2. The receptor's source is a human donor with acute or convalescent COVID-19. The donor label of this sample is uncertain. The CDR3 loop reads CASSYSGGSYNEQFF. The CDR3 DNA reads TGTGCCAGCAGTTATAGCGGGGGCTCCTACAATGAGCAGTTCTTC.